This TCR beta chain stems from a study of blood T cell repertoires in COVID-19. Whole-study context: COVID-19 samples, acute and convalescent, were from the United States, Italy and Spain. T cells, B-cell-depleted T cells, or PBMCs provided the cDNA or gDNA that served as material.

Authors' data handling: Amplified reference gene primers provided the basis for estimating nucleated cell counts. This table comes from immunoSEQ multiplex PCR, and its TCRdb copy is limited to in-frame clones, with some not included. The DNA gave D and trimming, while V, J and clone size come from that table. Of roughly 250,000 clones detected, around 89% appear once; the ten largest clones hold around 0.8%. Trimming removed 8 bases from V and 8 bases from J; junction bases left unmatched: 5. The CDR3 is 14 residues long. The germline V gene encodes CDR1 SNHLY and CDR2 FYNNEI. Material for sequencing was peripheral blood. This receptor was obtained from a man aged 30 to 45 with acute or convalescent COVID-19. V gene TRBV2 combines with J gene TRBJ2-1; TRBD2 matches 14 bases. The CDR3 region has the DNA TGTGCCAGCCGGACTAGCGGGAGGTGGGATGAGCAGTTCTTC. It is translated as CASRTSGRWDEQFF.